The text below deals with one T cell receptor (beta chain). The CDR3 has 15 residues. V was pared by 4 bases and J by 4 bases, with 11 bases of the junction left unmatched. The germline gives CDR1 SGHKS, CDR2 YYEKEE (reference sequence). This sample is part of a study of shared clonotypes between healthy human individuals. Study summary: The plates for each donor numbered three CD4 naive, three CD4 memory, two CD8 naive and one CD8 memory.

The donor cohort consisted entirely of Caucasian adults residing in Nashville, Tennessee. Libraries were prepared by immunoSEQ multiplex PCR; TCRdb keeps only in-frame clonotypes and omits some of them. The profile shows about a million clones, approximately 80% of them singletons. Sequencing input: memory CD4+ T cells sorted from blood. Stated subset: CD45RA-negative fraction. The rearrangement links TRBV5-5 to TRBJ2-7; 7 bases line up with TRBD1. This sequence originates from a young man in good health. CDR3 sequence (DNA): TGTGCCAGCAGCACGGGACAGCCGACCCCGTACGAGCAGTACTTC. It encodes CASSTGQPTPYEQYF.